This T cell receptor (beta chain) appears in the sequencing data of a study of T cells in Graves' hyperthyroidism and ophthalmopathy. About the research overall: The authors collected peripheral blood at initial diagnosis, before any treatment. The study's findings and limits: Ophthalmopathy and stable hyperthyroidism were separated by a 13 V-J model.

Regions amplified from RNA transcripts were the TCR beta CDR3 regions. During a first-round RT-PCR of the TCR CDR3, the HTBI primer set was used. TCRdb called the multiplex PCR reads again in MiXCR, with one record for every CDR3 protein. The data show about 840,000 distinct CDR3 sequences, around 39% seen once. This clonotype was picked up many times. Its antigen is undetermined. From germline, CDR1 is SEHNR and CDR2 FQNEAQ (reference sequence). This CDR3 region has 13 residues. V was cut by 5 bases and J by 4 bases, with 11 bases left in between. The receptor was derived from a man between 18 and 35 years old with Graves' hyperthyroidism. The specimen sequenced was blood. The chain carries TRBV7-9 and TRBJ2-5, with a possible D match to TRBD2 (7 bases). The CDR3 coding sequence is TGTGCCAGCAGCCGGGCGGGGGCAGAGACCCAGTACTTC. Translated: CASSRAGAETQYF.